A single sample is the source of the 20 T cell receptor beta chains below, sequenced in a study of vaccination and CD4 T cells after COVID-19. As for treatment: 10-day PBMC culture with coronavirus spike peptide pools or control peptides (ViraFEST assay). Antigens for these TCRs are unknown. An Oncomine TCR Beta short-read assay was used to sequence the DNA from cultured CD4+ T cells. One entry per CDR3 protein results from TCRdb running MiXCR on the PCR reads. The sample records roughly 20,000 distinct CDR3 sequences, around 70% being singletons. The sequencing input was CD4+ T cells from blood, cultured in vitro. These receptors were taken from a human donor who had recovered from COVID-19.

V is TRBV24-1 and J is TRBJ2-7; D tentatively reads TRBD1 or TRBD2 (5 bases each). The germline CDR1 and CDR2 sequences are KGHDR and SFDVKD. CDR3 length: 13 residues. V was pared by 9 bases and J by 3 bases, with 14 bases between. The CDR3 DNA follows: TGTGCCACCGAGGGGTCCGGCAACTACGAGCAGTACTTC. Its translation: CATEGSGNYEQYF.

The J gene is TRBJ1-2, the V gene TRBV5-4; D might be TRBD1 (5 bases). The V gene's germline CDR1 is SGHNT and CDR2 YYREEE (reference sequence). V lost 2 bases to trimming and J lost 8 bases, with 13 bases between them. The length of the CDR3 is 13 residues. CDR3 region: CASSFQVEGGYTF. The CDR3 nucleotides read TGTGCCAGCAGCTTTCAGGTGGAGGGGGGCTACACCTTC.

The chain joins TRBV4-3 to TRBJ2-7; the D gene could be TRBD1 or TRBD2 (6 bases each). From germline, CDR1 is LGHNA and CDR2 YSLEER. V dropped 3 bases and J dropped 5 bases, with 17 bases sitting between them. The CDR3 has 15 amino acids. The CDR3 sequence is CASSQQGGLGHEQYF. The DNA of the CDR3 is TGCGCCAGCAGCCAGCAAGGGGGGCTTGGACACGAGCAGTACTTC.

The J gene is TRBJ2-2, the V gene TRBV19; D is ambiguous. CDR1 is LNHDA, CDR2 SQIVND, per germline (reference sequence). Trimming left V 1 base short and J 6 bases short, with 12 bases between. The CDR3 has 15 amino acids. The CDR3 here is CASSIARGVAGELFF. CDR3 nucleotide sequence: TGTGCCAGTAGTATAGCACGCGGTGTAGCCGGGGAGCTGTTTTTT.

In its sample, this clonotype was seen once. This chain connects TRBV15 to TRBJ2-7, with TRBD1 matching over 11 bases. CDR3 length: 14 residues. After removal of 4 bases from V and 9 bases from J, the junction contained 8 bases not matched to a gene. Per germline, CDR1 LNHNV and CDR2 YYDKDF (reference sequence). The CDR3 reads CATSKDRGLLGQYF. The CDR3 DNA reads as TGTGCCACCAGCAAGGACAGGGGGCTTTTGGGGCAGTACTTC. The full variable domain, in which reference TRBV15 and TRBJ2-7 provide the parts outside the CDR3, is DAMVIQNPRYQVTQFGKPVTLSCSQTLNHNVMYWYQQKSSQAPKLLFHYYDKDFNNEADTPDNFQSRRPNTSFCFLDIRSPGLGDTAMYLCATSKDRGLLGQYFGPGTRLTVT.

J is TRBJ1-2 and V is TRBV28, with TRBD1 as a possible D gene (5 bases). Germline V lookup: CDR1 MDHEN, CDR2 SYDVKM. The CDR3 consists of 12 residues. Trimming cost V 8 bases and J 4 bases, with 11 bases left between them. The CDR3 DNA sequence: TGTGCCAGCCGTACTGGGGCCTATGGCTACACCTTC. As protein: CASRTGAYGYTF.

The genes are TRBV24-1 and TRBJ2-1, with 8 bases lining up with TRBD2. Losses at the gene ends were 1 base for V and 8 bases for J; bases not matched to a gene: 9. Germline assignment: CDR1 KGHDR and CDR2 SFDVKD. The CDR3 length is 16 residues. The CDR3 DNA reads TGTGCCACCAGTGATTTAGCGAGCGGGAGAGGGCATGAGCAGTTCTTC. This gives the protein CATSDLASGRGHEQFF.

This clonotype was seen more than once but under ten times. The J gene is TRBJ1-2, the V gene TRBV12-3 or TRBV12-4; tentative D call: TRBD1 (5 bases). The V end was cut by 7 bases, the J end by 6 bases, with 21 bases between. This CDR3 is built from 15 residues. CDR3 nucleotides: TGTGCCAGCAAGCGTCAGGGAGGCACACGGGATGGCTACACCTTC. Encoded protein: CASKRQGGTRDGYTF.

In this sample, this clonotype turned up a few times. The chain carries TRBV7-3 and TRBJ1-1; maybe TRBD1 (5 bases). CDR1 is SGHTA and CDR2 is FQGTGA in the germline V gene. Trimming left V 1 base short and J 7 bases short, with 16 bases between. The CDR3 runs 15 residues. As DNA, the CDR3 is TGTGCCAGCAGCTTAAACGGAGAGGGGACGGGTGAAGCTTTCTTT. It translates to CASSLNGEGTGEAFF.

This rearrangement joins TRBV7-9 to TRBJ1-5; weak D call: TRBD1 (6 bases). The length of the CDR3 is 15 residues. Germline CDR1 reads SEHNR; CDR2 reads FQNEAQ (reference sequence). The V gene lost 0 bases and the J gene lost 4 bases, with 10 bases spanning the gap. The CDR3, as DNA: TGTGCCAGCAGCTTAGCGGAAGGGGGAAATCAGCCCCAGCATTTT. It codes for CASSLAEGGNQPQHF. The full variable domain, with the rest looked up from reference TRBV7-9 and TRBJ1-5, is DTGVSQNPRHKITKRGQNVTFRCDPISEHNRLYWYRQTLGQGPEFLTYFQNEAQLEKSRLLSDRFSAERPKGSFSTLEIQRTEQGDSAMYLCASSLAEGGNQPQHFGDGTRLSIL.

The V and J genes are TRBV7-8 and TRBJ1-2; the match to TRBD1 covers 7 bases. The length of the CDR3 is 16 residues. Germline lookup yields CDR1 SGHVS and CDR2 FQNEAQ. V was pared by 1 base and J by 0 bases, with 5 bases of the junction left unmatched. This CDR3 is CASSLGAGTANYGYTF. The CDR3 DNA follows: TGTGCCAGCAGCTTAGGCGCCGGGACAGCTAACTATGGCTACACCTTC.

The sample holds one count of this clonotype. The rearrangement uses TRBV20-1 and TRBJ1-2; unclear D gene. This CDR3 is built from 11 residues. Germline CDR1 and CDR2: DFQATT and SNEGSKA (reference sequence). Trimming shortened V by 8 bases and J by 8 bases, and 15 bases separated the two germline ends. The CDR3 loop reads CSRLKPQGYTF. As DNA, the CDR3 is TGCAGTAGACTGAAACCTCAGGGCTACACCTTC.

CDR3 coding DNA: TGTGCCAGCAGCCTGAGAGGGGGCTATGGCTACACCTTC. It translates to CASSLRGGYGYTF. The chain uses TRBV5-6 and TRBJ1-2, with D possibly matching TRBD1 (6 bases). V was clipped by 4 bases and J by 4 bases, with 11 bases between them. The CDR3 sequence is 13 residues long. Germline lookup yields CDR1 SGHDT and CDR2 YYEEEE.

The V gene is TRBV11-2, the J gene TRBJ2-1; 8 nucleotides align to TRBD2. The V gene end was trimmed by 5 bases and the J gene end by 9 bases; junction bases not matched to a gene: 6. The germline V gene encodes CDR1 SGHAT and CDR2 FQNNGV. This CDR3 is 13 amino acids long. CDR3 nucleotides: TGTGCCAGCAGCCTGGGACTAGAGAGTGAGCAGTTCTTC. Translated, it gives CASSLGLESEQFF.

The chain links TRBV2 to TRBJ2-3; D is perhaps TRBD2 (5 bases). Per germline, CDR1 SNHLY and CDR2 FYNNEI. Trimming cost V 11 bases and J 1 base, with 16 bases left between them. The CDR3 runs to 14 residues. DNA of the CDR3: TGTGCCGGTAGTAGAGCGGATGGCACAGATACGCAGTATTTT. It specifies CAGSRADGTDTQYF.

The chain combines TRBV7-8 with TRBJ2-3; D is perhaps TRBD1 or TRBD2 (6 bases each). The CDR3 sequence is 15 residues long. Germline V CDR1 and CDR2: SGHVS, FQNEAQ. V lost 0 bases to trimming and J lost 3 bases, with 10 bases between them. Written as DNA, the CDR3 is TGTGCCAGCAGCTTAGCGCAGGGGAGGACAGATACGCAGTATTTT. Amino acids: CASSLAQGRTDTQYF. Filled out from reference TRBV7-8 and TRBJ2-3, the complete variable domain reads GAGVSQSPRYKVAKRGQDVALRCDPISGHVSLFWYQQALGQGPEFLTYFQNEAQLDKSGLPSDRFFAERPEGSVSTLKIQRTQQEDSAVYLCASSLAQGRTDTQYFGPGTRLTVL.

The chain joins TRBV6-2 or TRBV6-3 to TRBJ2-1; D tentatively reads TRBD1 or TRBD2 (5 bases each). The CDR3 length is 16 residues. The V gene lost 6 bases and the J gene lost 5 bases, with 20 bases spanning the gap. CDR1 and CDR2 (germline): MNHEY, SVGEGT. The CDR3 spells CASRGELGRLHNEQFF. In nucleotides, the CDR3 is TGTGCCAGCAGGGGGGAATTAGGCCGCCTTCACAATGAGCAGTTCTTC.

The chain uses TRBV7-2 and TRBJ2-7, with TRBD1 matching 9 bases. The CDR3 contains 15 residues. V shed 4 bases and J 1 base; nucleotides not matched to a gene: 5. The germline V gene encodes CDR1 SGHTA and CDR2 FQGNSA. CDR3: CASSSDRGGSYEQYF. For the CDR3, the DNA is TGTGCCAGCAGCTCTGACAGGGGGGGTTCCTACGAGCAGTACTTC.

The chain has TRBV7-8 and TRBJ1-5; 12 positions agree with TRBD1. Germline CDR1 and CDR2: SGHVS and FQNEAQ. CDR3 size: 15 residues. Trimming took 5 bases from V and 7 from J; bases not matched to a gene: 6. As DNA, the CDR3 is TGTGCCAGCAGCGGTTGGGACAGGGGGCCCCAGCCCCAGCATTTT. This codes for CASSGWDRGPQPQHF.

The CDR3 DNA reads as TGCAGTGCTAGCGGGCTAGCGGGAGGCACCGGGGAGCTGTTTTTT. It translates to CSASGLAGGTGELFF. This chain joins TRBV20-1 and TRBJ2-2; 11 nucleotides align to TRBD2. V was clipped by 3 bases and J by 4 bases; unmatched bases: 4. This CDR3 has 15 amino acids. Germline-derived CDR1 and CDR2 are DFQATT and SNEGSKA (reference sequence).